The 31 T cell receptor beta chains below were found in one sample sequenced in a study of T cell clonality in common variable immunodeficiency. Some clones are missing from TCRdb's copy, which holds only in-frame ones; the method was immunoSEQ multiplex PCR. This repertoire holds about 59,000 clones, and none appear only once. Source material: peripheral blood mononuclear cells. These receptors were obtained from a person aged 18-69 years in good health.

Many counts were recorded for this clone. The CDR3 goes on 3 residues after the read ends, and that part is filled in from the germline J gene. The V call is TRBV19, the J call TRBJ1-3; D remains unclear. The germline CDR1 and CDR2 sequences are LNHDA and SQIVND (reference sequence). The CDR3 loop spans 15 amino acids. V lost 3 bases and J 4 bases, leaving 13 bases between the germline ends. The DNA read from the CDR3 is TGTGCCAGTAGTATTTGGGCAGCAACAGGAAACACC. This translates into CASSIWAATGNT. The whole CDR3 protein reads CASSIWAATGNTIYF.

There are many counts of this clone. Read coverage stops 3 residues before the CDR3 terminus; the germline J gene supplies the remainder. The chain combines TRBV7-2 with TRBJ2-3, with D perhaps matching TRBD2 (6 bases). The germline V gene has CDR1 SGHTA and CDR2 FQGNSA. CDR3 size: 14 residues. The sequenced CDR3 bases are TGTGCCAGCAGCTTCTCTCGCGCGGGGTGGACG. Its protein is CASSFSRAGWT. The CDR3 as a whole reads CASSFSRAGWTQYF.

Many counts were recorded for this clone. Read sequence stops 3 residues before the CDR3 end, and the germline J gene provides the missing end. This chain connects TRBV5-1 to TRBJ1-2, with 9 bases that match TRBD1. Germline CDR1 and CDR2: SGHRS and YFSETQ. This CDR3 comprises 15 residues. V lost 0 bases and J lost 4; bases outside the gene matches: 4. CDR3 region: CASSLDTGGPYGYTF. The part of the CDR3 DNA that was read is TGCGCCAGCAGCTTGGATACAGGGGGCCCCTATGGC.

Ten or more counts support this clone. The read ends 3 residues shy of where the CDR3 ends; the end is completed using the germline J gene. The J gene is TRBJ2-2, the V gene TRBV10-3; 9 bases agree with TRBD2. V lost 7 bases, J lost 5 bases, and 5 bases stayed unmatched. The CDR3 spans 14 residues. The germline V gene encodes CDR1 ENHRY and CDR2 SYGVKD. The DNA read from the CDR3 is TGTGCCATCAAACAAGCGGGAGGAACCGGGGAG. Its translation is CAIKQAGGTGE. The CDR3 in full is CAIKQAGGTGELFF.

This clone has a count of ten or more. With the read ending 3 residues before the CDR3 end, the germline J gene is used to fill in that end. The chain carries TRBV6-1 and TRBJ2-2; no firm D call. V lost 0 bases and J 7 bases, leaving 12 bases between the germline ends. This CDR3 has 15 residues. The germline CDR1 and CDR2 sequences are MNHNS and SASEGT. CDR3 bases read: TGTGCCAGCAGTGAAGCGATGGTTTTCAGCGGGGAG. Translated, it gives CASSEAMVFSGE. The CDR3 reads in full as CASSEAMVFSGELFF.

This clone was counted many times. From the germline J gene comes the end of the CDR3, since the read stops 3 residues before it. This chain links TRBV19 with TRBJ2-5; the match to TRBD2 covers 13 bases. Germline lookup yields CDR1 LNHDA and CDR2 SQIVND (reference sequence). The CDR3 consists of 15 residues. With 1 base clipped from V and 5 bases from J, the junction kept 1 base outside the gene matches. The chain's CDR3 is CASSIGTSGSETQYF. The part of the CDR3 DNA that was read is TGTGCCAGTAGTATAGGGACTAGCGGGAGTGAGACC.

This clone was recorded at least ten times. The read ends 3 residues shy of where the CDR3 ends; the end is completed using the germline J gene. The chain has TRBV20-1 and TRBJ1-1, with D hard to call. Per the germline V gene, CDR1 is DFQATT and CDR2 is SNEGSKA (reference sequence). The CDR3 is made up of 13 amino acids. Trimming stripped 2 bases from V and 6 bases from J, with 13 bases between. The DNA read from the CDR3 is TGCAGTGCTAGAATACCCGGGTTCGCTGAA. Its protein is CSARIPGFAE. The CDR3, in full, reads CSARIPGFAEAFF.

The table lists this clone with many counts. The read gets to within 3 residues of the CDR3 end, and the germline J gene fills in the rest. The V gene is TRBV19, the J gene TRBJ2-5; a weak D match, TRBD2 (5 bases). The germline CDR1 and CDR2 sequences are LNHDA and SQIVND (reference sequence). Trimming pared 1 base from V and 3 bases from J, leaving 15 bases between. The CDR3 has 16 amino acids. CDR3 sequence: CASSIAVLGPEETQYF. The part of the CDR3 DNA that was read is TGTGCCAGTAGTATAGCAGTACTAGGGCCCGAAGAGACC.

The table lists this clone with many counts. With the read ending 3 residues before the CDR3 end, the germline J gene is used to fill in that end. This chain connects TRBV20-1 to TRBJ2-1, with D perhaps TRBD2 (7 bases). Germline assignment: CDR1 DFQATT and CDR2 SNEGSKA (reference sequence). V gave up 5 bases and J gave up 4 bases, with 12 bases separating them. The CDR3 loop spans 13 amino acids. The CDR3: CSARGGGYNEQFF. Incomplete CDR3 DNA: TGCAGTGCTCGAGGGGGGGGGTACAATGAG.

This clone was observed at least ten times. The read stops 3 residues short of the end of the CDR3; the missing end is completed from the germline J gene. The chain uses TRBV6-2 or TRBV6-3 and TRBJ2-6; possibly TRBD2 for D (5 bases). CDR3 size: 16 residues. Trimming stripped 2 bases from V and 0 bases from J, with 8 bases between. The V gene's germline CDR1 is MNHEY and CDR2 SVGEGT. CDR3 loop: CASSYPRASGANVLTF. The CDR3 bases that were read are TGTGCCAGCAGTTACCCGCGGGCCTCTGGGGCCAACGTC.

This clone was counted ten times or more. The read falls 3 residues short of the CDR3 end, and the missing part is taken from the germline J gene. The V and J genes are TRBV2 and TRBJ1-2; 7 nucleotides line up with TRBD1. Germline CDR1 SNHLY, CDR2 FYNNEI. The CDR3 totals 13 residues. V lost 3 bases to trimming and J lost 2 bases; unmatched junction nucleotides: 0. The CDR3 spells CASSEDRNYGYTF. The sequenced part of the CDR3 DNA is TGTGCCAGCAGTGAGGACAGGAACTATGGC. The whole variable domain, filled in from reference TRBV2 and TRBJ1-2, reads EPEVTQTPSHQVTQMGQEVILRCVPISNHLYFYWYRQILGQKVEFLVSFYNNEISEKSEIFDDQFSVERPDGSNFTLKIRSTKLEDSAMYFCASSEDRNYGYTFGSGTRLTVV.

This clone was observed at least ten times. The DNA read from the CDR3 is TGCAGTGCTAGAGATACAGGCAGGCCCACCGGGGAG. Amino acids: CSARDTGRPTGE. The whole CDR3 reads CSARDTGRPTGELFF. V gene TRBV20-1 combines with J gene TRBJ2-2, with a tentative D call TRBD1 (5 bases). The read stops 3 residues short of the end of the CDR3; the missing end is completed from the germline J gene. Germline lookup yields CDR1 DFQATT and CDR2 SNEGSKA (reference sequence). Trimming pared 0 bases from V and 4 bases from J, leaving 12 bases between. CDR3 length: 15 residues.

This clone appeared many times. The CDR3 is cut off 3 residues early in the read; its end comes from the germline J gene. The V and J genes are TRBV5-1 and TRBJ1-1; no firm D call. Germline assignment: CDR1 SGHRS and CDR2 YFSETQ. The germline V and J ends were trimmed by 3 bases and 4 bases, with 19 bases remaining between them. The CDR3 covers 16 residues. The CDR3 protein is CASSSMSDSLPTEAFF. The sequenced CDR3 bases are TGCGCCAGCAGCTCTATGTCGGACTCCCTCCCCACTGAA.

This clone was recorded at least ten times. From the germline J gene comes the end of the CDR3, since the read stops 3 residues before it. The chain links TRBV6-2 or TRBV6-3 to TRBJ1-5, with D possibly matching TRBD1 (6 bases). Trimming removed 2 bases from V and 8 bases from J, with 10 bases in between. The CDR3 contains 13 residues. Per the germline V gene, CDR1 is MNHEY and CDR2 is SVGEGT. The CDR3 bases that were read are TGTGCCAGCAGTTACGAGGGGGGGAAGCCC. As protein: CASSYEGGKP. The entire CDR3 sequence reads CASSYEGGKPQHF.

Concerning this clone: Given a much more abundant clone one base away, this may be a read error. With the read ending 3 residues before the CDR3 end, the germline J gene is used to fill in that end. The chain joins TRBV6-2 or TRBV6-3 to TRBJ2-3; weak D call: TRBD1 (7 bases). Germline loops: CDR1 MNHEY, CDR2 SVGEGT. The CDR3 is made up of 15 amino acids. The CDR3 here is CASRVTGQGGQPQYF. The sequenced part of the CDR3 DNA is TGTGCCAGCAGGGTAACAGGGCAGGGGGGACAGCCG.

This clone has at least ten counts. The sequenced fragment ends 3 residues before the CDR3 boundary, so the rest is inferred from the germline J gene. The chain joins TRBV5-1 to TRBJ2-3; 10 bases map to TRBD2. Germline trimming cut 4 bases from V and 5 bases from J; bases unmatched to any gene: 16. The CDR3 totals 18 residues. Germline V gene lookup returns CDR1 SGHRS and CDR2 YFSETQ. Incomplete CDR3 DNA: TGCGCCAGCAGCCTCGGACTAGCGGAGGGAACAAAAGGAGATACG. It is translated as CASSLGLAEGTKGDT. The full-length CDR3 reads as CASSLGLAEGTKGDTQYF.

This clone was counted ten times or more. Sequencing ends 3 residues short of the CDR3 end; the germline J gene provides the rest. The chain employs TRBV7-8 and TRBJ1-5; a weak D match, TRBD1 (5 bases). Trimming took off 5 bases at V and 3 bases at J, with 11 bases between the two ends. The CDR3 length is 14 residues. Per germline, CDR1 SGHVS and CDR2 FQNEAQ. The covered CDR3 bases are TGTGCCAGCAGCCCAGACAGACACAATCAGCCC. Residues: CASSPDRHNQP. The complete CDR3 protein is CASSPDRHNQPQHF.

Turning to this clone: Coverage ceases 3 residues before the CDR3 finishes, and the germline J gene fills in the end. This chain connects TRBV30 to TRBJ2-4, with D perhaps being TRBD1 or TRBD2 (7 bases each). The CDR3 has 15 amino acids. CDR1 is GTSNPN, CDR2 SVGIG, per germline (reference sequence). CDR3 bases read: TGTGCAAAGGACGTGGGAGGGGGCCAAATCTCGGGT. It encodes CAKDVGGGQISG. The CDR3 in its entirety is CAKDVGGGQISGQYF.

This clone has more than one count but fewer than ten. With the read ending 3 residues before the CDR3 end, the germline J gene is used to fill in that end. V and J are TRBV7-6 and TRBJ2-3, with 8 bases identical to TRBD1. This CDR3 spans 16 amino acids. Germline CDR1 reads SGHVS; CDR2 reads FNYEAQ. The CDR3 loop is CASSLIRQGPQETQYF. The CDR3 bases that were read are TGTGCCAGCAGCTTAATACGACAGGGGCCGCAGGAGACG. The full variable domain, in which reference TRBV7-6 and TRBJ2-3 provide the parts outside the CDR3, is GAGVSQSPRYKVTKRGQDVALRCDPISGHVSLYWYRQALGQGPEFLTYFNYEAQQDKSGLPNDRFSAERPEGSISTLTIQRTEQRDSAMYRCASSLIRQGPQETQYFGPGTRLTVL.

This clone was counted at least ten times. The read is 3 residues too short to cover the CDR3 end, so that end is filled in from the germline J gene. The chain carries TRBV20-1 and TRBJ2-1; TRBD1 aligns across 7 bases. The CDR3 loop spans 12 amino acids. Germline V lookup: CDR1 DFQATT, CDR2 SNEGSKA (reference sequence). Incomplete CDR3 DNA: TGCAGCATAGGGACAGCCTACAATGAG. It translates to CSIGTAYNE. The CDR3 in full is CSIGTAYNEQFF.

This clone was seen many times. With the read ending 3 residues before the CDR3 end, the germline J gene is used to fill in that end. The gene calls are TRBV7-2 and TRBJ1-2, with TRBD1 matching 7 bases. This CDR3 region has 14 residues. After removal of 4 bases from V and 2 bases from J, the junction contained 4 bases not matched to a gene. CDR1 and CDR2 from the germline V gene are SGHTA and FQGNSA. CDR3 bases read: TGTGCCAGCAGCTCAGACAGGGTAAACTATGGC. It codes for CASSSDRVNYG. The CDR3 in its entirety is CASSSDRVNYGYTF.

The sample holds many counts of this clone. The read comes to an end 3 residues before the CDR3 does, leaving the germline J gene to fill in the end. The rearrangement links TRBV20-1 to TRBJ2-7; 8 bases agree with TRBD1. V was clipped by 4 bases and J by 5 bases; unmatched bases: 4. The germline CDR1 and CDR2 sequences are DFQATT and SNEGSKA (reference sequence). The CDR3 is 12 amino acids. CDR3 bases read: TGCAGTGCTACGCGACAGGGGCACGAG. Its protein product is CSATRQGHE. The whole CDR3 protein reads CSATRQGHEQYF.

This clone has at least ten counts. The read ends 3 residues shy of where the CDR3 ends; the end is completed using the germline J gene. J is TRBJ1-3 and V is TRBV30; D remains ambiguous. Germline loops: CDR1 GTSNPN, CDR2 SVGIG (reference sequence). The CDR3 extends over 15 amino acids. V dropped 0 bases and J dropped 4 bases, with 13 bases sitting between them. The CDR3 bases that were read are TGTGCCTGGAGTGTTCCGGGTTCAGAGGGAAACACC. Translation: CAWSVPGSEGNT. The entire CDR3 protein reads CAWSVPGSEGNTIYF.

This clone was observed many times. The DNA ends 3 residues before the CDR3 does, and the rest of the CDR3 is filled in from the germline J gene. The chain employs TRBV20-1 and TRBJ1-1; weak D call: TRBD1 (5 bases). Germline CDR1 and CDR2: DFQATT and SNEGSKA (reference sequence). CDR3 length equals 14 residues. Trimming took 6 bases from V and 1 from J, leaving 15 bases between them. CDR3 residues: CSALQAGRNTEAFF. The CDR3 bases that were read are TGCAGTGCCCTACAGGCAGGAAGGAACACTGAA.

This clone came up many times. CDR3 protein: CAISELKQGNYGYTF. CDR3 bases read: TGTGCCATCAGTGAGTTAAAACAGGGGAACTATGGC. The rearrangement uses TRBV10-3 and TRBJ1-2; 7 bases are a match to TRBD1. Sequencing ends 3 residues short of the CDR3 end; the germline J gene provides the rest. CDR3 size: 15 residues. J lost 2 bases, V lost 1 base, and 4 bases had no gene match. Germline V gives CDR1 ENHRY, CDR2 SYGVKD.

About this clone: The read gets to within 3 residues of the CDR3 end, and the germline J gene fills in the rest. This chain uses TRBV2 with TRBJ2-1; 8 positions match TRBD2. This CDR3 is built from 15 residues. Trimming cost V 4 bases and J 7 bases; bases outside gene matches: 9. Germline V gives CDR1 SNHLY, CDR2 FYNNEI. CDR3: CASSVIAGLVNEQFF. The CDR3 bases that were read are TGTGCCAGCAGTGTAATAGCGGGGCTAGTAAATGAG.

There are many counts of this clone. The read halts 3 residues ahead of the CDR3 end, with the missing end drawn from the germline J gene. The V and J genes are TRBV28 and TRBJ2-5; D is perhaps TRBD1 or TRBD2 (5 bases each). The germline CDR1 and CDR2 sequences are MDHEN and SYDVKM. The CDR3 has 15 residues. The CDR3 sequence: CASSLEGRVGDTQYF. CDR3 bases read: TGTGCCAGCAGTTTAGAGGGGCGAGTGGGAGATACC.

Note on this clone: At one end the junction does not follow the germline gene, possibly because of a read error. The CDR3 extends 3 residues past the end of the read, so its final part is completed from the germline J gene. Other DNA sequences from this sample encode an identical CDR3 as well. The V and J genes are TRBV7-7 and TRBJ1-2; 12 positions agree with TRBD1. The length of the CDR3 is 18 residues. Germline CDR1 and CDR2: SSHAT and FNYEAQ (reference sequence). The sequenced part of the CDR3 DNA is TGTGCTAGCAGCCGGTGGGGGACAGGGGGCGGAGGAAGCTATGGC. As protein: CASSRWGTGGGGSYG. The whole CDR3 protein is CASSRWGTGGGGSYGYTF. Full variable domain (missing parts from reference TRBV7-7 and TRBJ1-2): GAGVSQSPRYKVTKRGQDVTLRCDPISSHATLYWYQQALGQGPEFLTYFNYEAQPDKSGLPSDRFSAERPEGSISTLTIQRTEQRDSAMYRCASSRWGTGGGGSYGYTFGSGTRLTVV.

This clone was seen repeatedly, ten times or more. The chain's CDR3 is CASTRGTGNTIYF. The CDR3 bases that were read are TGTGCCAGCACAAGGGGGACTGGAAACACC. This chain joins TRBV14 and TRBJ1-3; D perhaps matches TRBD1 (6 bases). The read terminates 3 residues before the CDR3 end, so the remaining end is supplied by the germline J gene. CDR1 SGHDN and CDR2 FVKESK come from the germline V gene. V shed 7 bases and J shed 2 bases, with 9 bases lying between them. This CDR3 has 13 amino acids.

The sample holds many counts of this clone. The read comes to an end 3 residues before the CDR3 does, leaving the germline J gene to fill in the end. V usage is TRBV6-4 and J usage is TRBJ2-1; 9 nucleotides align to TRBD2. J lost 8 bases, V lost 9 bases, and 17 bases had no gene match. The V gene's germline CDR1 is MRHNA and CDR2 SNTAGT. The CDR3 totals 16 residues. CDR3 amino acids: CARPKCEAGGPHEQFF. The DNA read from the CDR3 is TGTGCCAGACCCAAGTGTGAGGCGGGAGGGCCCCATGAG.

This clone was observed many times. The read terminates 3 residues ahead of where the CDR3 ends, so the germline J gene completes it. The chain employs TRBV6-7 and TRBJ1-5; no definite D call. TRBV6-7 is treated as an ORF (open reading frame) with a function not yet certain. The V end lost 6 bases, the J end lost 5 bases, and 5 bases lay between the germline ends. The CDR3 covers 11 residues. The CDR3 loop reads CASSPYQPQHF. Incomplete CDR3 DNA: TGTGCCAGCAGCCCGTATCAGCCC.